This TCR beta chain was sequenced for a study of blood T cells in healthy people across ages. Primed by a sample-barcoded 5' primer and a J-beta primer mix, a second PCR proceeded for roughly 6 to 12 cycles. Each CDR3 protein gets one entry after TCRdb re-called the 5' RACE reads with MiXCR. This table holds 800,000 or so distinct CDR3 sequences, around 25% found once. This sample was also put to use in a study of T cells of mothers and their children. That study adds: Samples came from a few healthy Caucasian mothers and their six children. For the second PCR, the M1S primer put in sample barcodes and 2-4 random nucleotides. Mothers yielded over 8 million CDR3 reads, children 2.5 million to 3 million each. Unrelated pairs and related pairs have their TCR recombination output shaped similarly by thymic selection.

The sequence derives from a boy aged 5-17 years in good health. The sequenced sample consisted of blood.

This CDR3 reads CASSETFARSTDTQYF. CDR3 sequence (DNA): TGTGCCAGCAGTGAAACGTTCGCTAGAAGCACAGATACGCAGTATTTT. The chain is built from TRBV25-1 and TRBJ2-3; D is unresolved. CDR1 MGHDK and CDR2 SYGVNS come from the germline V gene. This CDR3 contains 16 residues. Trimming cost V 2 bases and J 0 bases, with 12 bases left between them.